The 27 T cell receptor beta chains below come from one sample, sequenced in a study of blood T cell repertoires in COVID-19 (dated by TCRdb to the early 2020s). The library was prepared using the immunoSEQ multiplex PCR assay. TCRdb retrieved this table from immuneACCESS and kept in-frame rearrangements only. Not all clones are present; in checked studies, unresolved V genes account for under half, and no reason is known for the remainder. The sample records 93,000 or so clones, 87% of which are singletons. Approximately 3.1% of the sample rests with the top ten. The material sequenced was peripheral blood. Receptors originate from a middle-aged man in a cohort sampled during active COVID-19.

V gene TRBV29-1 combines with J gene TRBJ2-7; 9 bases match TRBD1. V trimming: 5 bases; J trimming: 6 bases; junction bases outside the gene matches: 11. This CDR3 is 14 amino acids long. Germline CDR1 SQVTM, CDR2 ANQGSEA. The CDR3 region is CSVHPRDRVSEQYV. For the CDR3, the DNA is TGCAGCGTTCATCCCCGGGACAGGGTATCCGAGCAGTACGTC.

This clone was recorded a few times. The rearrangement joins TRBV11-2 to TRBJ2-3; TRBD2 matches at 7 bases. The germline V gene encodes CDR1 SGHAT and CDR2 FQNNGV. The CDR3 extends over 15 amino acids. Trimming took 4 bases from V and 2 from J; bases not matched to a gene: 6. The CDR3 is CASSWASGYTDTQYF. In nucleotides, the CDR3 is TGTGCCAGCAGCTGGGCTAGCGGATACACAGATACGCAGTATTTT.

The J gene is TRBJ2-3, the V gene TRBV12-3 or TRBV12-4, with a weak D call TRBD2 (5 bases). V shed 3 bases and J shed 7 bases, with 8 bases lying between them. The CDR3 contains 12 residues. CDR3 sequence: CASSFGEYTQYF. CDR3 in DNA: TGTGCCAGCAGTTTCGGGGAATATACGCAGTATTTT.

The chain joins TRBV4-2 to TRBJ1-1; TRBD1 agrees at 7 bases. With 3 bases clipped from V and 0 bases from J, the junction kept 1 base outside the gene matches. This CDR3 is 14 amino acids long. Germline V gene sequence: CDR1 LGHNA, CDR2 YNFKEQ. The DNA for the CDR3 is TGTGCCAGCAGCCAGGGACAGATGAACACTGAAGCTTTCTTT. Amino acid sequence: CASSQGQMNTEAFF.

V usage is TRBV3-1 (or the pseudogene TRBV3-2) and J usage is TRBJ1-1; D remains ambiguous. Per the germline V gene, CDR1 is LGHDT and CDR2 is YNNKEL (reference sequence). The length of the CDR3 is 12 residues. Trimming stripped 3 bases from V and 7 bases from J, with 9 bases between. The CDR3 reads CASSHGRGEAFF. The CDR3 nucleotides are TGTGCCAGCAGCCACGGCAGAGGTGAAGCTTTCTTT.

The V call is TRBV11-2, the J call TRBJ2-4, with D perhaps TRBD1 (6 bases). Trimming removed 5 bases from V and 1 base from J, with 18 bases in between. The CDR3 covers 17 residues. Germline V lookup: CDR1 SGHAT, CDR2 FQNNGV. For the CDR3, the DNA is TGTGCCAGCAGCCCACAGGGACCAGTTCGGGCCAAAAACATTCAGTACTTC. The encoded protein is CASSPQGPVRAKNIQYF.

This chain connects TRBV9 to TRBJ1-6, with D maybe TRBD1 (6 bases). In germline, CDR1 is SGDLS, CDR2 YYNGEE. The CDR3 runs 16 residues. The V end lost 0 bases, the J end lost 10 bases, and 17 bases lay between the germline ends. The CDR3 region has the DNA TGTGCCAGCAGCGTAGGGGGGGCGGGGGCTAACTCACCCCTCCACTTT. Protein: CASSVGGAGANSPLHF.

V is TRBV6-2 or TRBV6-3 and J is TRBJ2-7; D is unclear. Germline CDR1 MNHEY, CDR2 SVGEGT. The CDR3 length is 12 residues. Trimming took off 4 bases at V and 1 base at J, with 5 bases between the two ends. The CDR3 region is CASSSVSYEQYF. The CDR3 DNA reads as TGTGCCAGCAGTTCGGTTTCCTACGAGCAGTACTTC.

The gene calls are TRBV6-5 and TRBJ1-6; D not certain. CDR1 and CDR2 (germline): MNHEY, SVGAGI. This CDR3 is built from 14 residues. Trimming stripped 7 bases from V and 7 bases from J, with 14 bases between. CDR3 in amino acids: CASKDWAENSPLHF. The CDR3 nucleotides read TGTGCCAGCAAGGATTGGGCAGAAAATTCACCCCTCCACTTT.

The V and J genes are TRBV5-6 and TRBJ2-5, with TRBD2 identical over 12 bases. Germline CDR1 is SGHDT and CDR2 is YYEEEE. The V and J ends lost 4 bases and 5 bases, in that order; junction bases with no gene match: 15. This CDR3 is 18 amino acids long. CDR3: CASSPTRGLAGNPETQYF. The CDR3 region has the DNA TGTGCCAGCAGCCCAACCCGGGGACTAGCGGGTAATCCGGAGACCCAGTACTTC.

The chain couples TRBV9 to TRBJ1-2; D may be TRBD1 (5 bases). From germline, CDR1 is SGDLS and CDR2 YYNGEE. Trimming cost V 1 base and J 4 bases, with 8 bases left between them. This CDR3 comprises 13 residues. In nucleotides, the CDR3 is TGTGCCAGCAGCGTACGACAGAGCTATGGCTACACCTTC. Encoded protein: CASSVRQSYGYTF.

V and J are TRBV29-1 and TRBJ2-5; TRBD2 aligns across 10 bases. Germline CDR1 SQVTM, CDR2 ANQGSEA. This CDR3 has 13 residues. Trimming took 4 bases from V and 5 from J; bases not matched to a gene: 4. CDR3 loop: CSVALAGAETQYF. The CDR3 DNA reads TGCAGCGTTGCGCTAGCGGGGGCTGAGACCCAGTACTTC.

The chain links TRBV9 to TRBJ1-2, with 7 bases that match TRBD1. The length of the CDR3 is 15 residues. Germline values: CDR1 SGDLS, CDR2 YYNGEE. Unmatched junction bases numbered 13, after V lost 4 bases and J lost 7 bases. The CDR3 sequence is CASSPLLKGATGYTF. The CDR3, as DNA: TGTGCCAGCAGCCCTCTTTTGAAGGGGGCAACTGGCTACACCTTC.

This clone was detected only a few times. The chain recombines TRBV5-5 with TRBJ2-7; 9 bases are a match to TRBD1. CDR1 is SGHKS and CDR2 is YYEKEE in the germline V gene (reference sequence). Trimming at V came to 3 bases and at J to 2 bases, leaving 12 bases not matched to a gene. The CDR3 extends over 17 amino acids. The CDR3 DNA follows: TGTGCCAGCAGCTCGCCTCCGGGACAGGGAGGGACCTACGAGCAGTACGTC. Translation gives CASSSPPGQGGTYEQYV.

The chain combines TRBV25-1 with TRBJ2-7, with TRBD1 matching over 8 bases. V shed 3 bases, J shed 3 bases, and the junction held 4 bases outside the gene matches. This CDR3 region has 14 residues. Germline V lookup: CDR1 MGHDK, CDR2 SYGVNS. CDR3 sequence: CASSEGQEYYEQYF. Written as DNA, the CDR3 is TGTGCCAGCAGTGAGGGACAGGAATACTACGAGCAGTACTTC.

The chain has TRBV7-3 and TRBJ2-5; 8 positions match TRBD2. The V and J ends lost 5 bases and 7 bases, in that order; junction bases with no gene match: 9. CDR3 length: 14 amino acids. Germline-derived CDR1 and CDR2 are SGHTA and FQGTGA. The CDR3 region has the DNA TGTGCCAGCAGCCCCGGGACTAGTACCGCGACCCAGTACTTC. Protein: CASSPGTSTATQYF.

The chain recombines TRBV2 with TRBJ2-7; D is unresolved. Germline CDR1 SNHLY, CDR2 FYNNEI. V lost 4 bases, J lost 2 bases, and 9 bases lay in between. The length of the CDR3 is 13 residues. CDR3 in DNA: TGTGCCAGCAGTGTTCCAGGTGCCTACGAGCAGTACTTC. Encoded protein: CASSVPGAYEQYF.

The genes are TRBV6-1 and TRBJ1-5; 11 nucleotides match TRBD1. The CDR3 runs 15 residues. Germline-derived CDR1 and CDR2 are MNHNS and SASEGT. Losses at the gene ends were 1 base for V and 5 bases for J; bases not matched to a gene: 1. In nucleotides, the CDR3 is TGTGCCAGCAGTGAAGGGACAGGGGGCGATCAGCCCCAGCATTTT. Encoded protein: CASSEGTGGDQPQHF.

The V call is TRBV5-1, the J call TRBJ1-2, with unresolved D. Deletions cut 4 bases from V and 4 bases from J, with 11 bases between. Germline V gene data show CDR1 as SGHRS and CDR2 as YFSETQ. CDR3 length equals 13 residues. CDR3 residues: CASSLEQLYGYTF. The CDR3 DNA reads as TGCGCCAGCAGCCTGGAACAGCTCTATGGCTACACCTTC.

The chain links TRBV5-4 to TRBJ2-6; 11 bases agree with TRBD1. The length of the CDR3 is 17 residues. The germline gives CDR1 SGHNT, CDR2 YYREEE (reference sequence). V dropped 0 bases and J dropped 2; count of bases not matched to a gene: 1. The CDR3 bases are TGTGCCAGCAGCTTGGGGACAGGGGGCACTGGGGCCAACGTCCTGACTTTC. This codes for CASSLGTGGTGANVLTF.

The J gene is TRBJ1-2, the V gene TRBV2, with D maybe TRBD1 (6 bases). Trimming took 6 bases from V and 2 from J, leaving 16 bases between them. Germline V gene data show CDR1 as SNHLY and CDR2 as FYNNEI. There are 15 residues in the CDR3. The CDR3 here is CASRENRELNYGYTF. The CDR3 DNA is TGTGCCAGCAGAGAGAACAGGGAACTAAACTATGGCTACACCTTC.

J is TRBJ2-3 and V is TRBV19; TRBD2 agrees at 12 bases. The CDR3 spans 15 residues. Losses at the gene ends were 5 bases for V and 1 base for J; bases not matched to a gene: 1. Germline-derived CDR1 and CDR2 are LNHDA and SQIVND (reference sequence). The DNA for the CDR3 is TGTGCCAGTAGTCTAGCGGGGGGGGGCACAGATACGCAGTATTTT. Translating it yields CASSLAGGGTDTQYF.

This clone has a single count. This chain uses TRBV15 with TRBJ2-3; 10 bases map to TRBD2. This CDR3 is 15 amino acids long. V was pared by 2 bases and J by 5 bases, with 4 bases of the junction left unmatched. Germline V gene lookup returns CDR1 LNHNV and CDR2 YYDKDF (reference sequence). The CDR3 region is CATSRLKRGGDTQYF. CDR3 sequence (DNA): TGTGCCACCAGCAGACTGAAGCGGGGGGGAGATACGCAGTATTTT.

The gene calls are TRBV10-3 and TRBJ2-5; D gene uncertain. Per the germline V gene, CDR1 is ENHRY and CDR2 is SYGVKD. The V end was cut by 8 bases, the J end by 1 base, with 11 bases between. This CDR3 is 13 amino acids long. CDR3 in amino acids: CAIALGIQETQYF. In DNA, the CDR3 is TGTGCCATCGCCCTGGGCATCCAAGAGACCCAGTACTTC.

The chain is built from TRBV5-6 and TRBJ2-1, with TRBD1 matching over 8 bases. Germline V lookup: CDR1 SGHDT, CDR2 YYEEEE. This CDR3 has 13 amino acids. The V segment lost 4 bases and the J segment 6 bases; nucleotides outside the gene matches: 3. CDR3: CASSPDRGNEQFF. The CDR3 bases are TGTGCCAGCAGCCCCGACAGGGGCAATGAGCAGTTCTTC.

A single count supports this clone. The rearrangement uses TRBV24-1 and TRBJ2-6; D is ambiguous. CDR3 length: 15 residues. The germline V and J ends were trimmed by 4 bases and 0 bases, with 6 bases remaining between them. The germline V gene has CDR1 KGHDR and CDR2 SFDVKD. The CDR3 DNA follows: TGTGCCACCAGTGAAAGGAGCTCTGGGGCCAACGTCCTGACTTTC. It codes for CATSERSSGANVLTF.

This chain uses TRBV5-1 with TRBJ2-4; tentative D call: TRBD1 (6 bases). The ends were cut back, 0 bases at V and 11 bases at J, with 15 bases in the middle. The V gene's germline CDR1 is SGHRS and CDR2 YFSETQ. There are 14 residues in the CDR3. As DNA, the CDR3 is TGCGCCAGCAGCTTGGCCGACGGCCGGACAGTTCAGTACTTC. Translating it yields CASSLADGRTVQYF. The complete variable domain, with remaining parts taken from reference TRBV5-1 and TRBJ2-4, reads KAGVTQTPRYLIKTRGQQVTLSCSPISGHRSVSWYQQTPGQGLQFLFEYFSETQRNKGNFPGRFSGRQFSNSRSEMNVSTLELGDSALYLCASSLADGRTVQYFGAGTRLSVL.